Here is one TCR beta chain with its context. Its antigen is currently unknown. This record belongs to a study of post-analysis software for immune sequencing data. The germline V gene encodes CDR1 DFQATT and CDR2 SNEGSKA (reference sequence). There are 11 residues in the CDR3. Deletions cut 6 bases from V and 7 bases from J, with 10 bases between. Study observations and caveats: Controls showed lower frequencies than patients for 5 or 6 TRBV segments, and TRBV5-6, TRBV5-1 and TRBV20-1 were among these.

Prepared TCR beta cDNA libraries contained unique molecular identifiers. TCRdb processed the PCR reads anew with MiXCR; each CDR3 protein has one entry. The sample has roughly 400,000 distinct CDR3 sequences; about 40% are singletons. The TCR was taken from a girl aged 2-10 years with multiple sclerosis. This chain uses TRBV20-1 with TRBJ2-1; D is unresolved. The sample consisted of blood. CDR3 in DNA: TGCAGTGCCCCGCCTTGGAATGAGCAGTTCTTC. Its protein is CSAPPWNEQFF.